This T cell receptor (beta chain) was identified in a study of blood T cell repertoires in COVID-19. Study information: The cDNA or gDNA used as material had been derived from T cells, B-cell-depleted T cells, or PBMCs.

In the original analysis: Counts of nucleated cells, estimated from reference gene primer amplification, were obtained. This table comes from immunoSEQ multiplex PCR, and its TCRdb copy is limited to in-frame clones, with some not included. V, J and clone size are taken as reported in that table, and D and trimming were inferred from the DNA itself. The sample has roughly 260,000 clones; around 92% are singletons. This TCR was sampled from a person aged 18 to 30 with COVID-19, enrolled during active disease. The material sequenced was peripheral blood.

The DNA of the CDR3 is TGTGCCAGCAGTTCCTCGGACAGGGGGAACACTGAAGCTTTCTTT. Protein sequence: CASSSSDRGNTEAFF. This sequence joins TRBV5-4 and TRBJ1-1; 9 bases are a match to TRBD1. The germline V gene encodes CDR1 SGHNT and CDR2 YYREEE (reference sequence). Trimming removed 5 bases from V and 1 base from J; junction bases left unmatched: 6. The CDR3 totals 15 residues.